This TCR beta chain was identified in a study of blood T cell repertoires in COVID-19. Whole-study context: PBMCs, B-cell-depleted T cells, or T cells were the source of the cDNA or gDNA that made up the material.

The CDR3 contains 15 residues. The germline CDR1 and CDR2 sequences are MNHNS and SASEGT. With 3 bases removed from V and 0 bases from J, the gap between germline ends came to 10 bases. In the authors' methods: For nucleated cells, counts were estimated from reference gene primer amplification. Repertoires were generated with immunoSEQ multiplex PCR, while TCRdb's copy carries only in-frame clones and drops some. V and J calls and clone size are those listed in that table; D and trimming were worked out from the DNA. The sample records just over 300,000 clones, approximately 89% being singletons. The source of this sequence is a woman aged 25-40 years with COVID-19, enrolled during active disease. The material sequenced was peripheral blood. The gene calls are TRBV6-1 and TRBJ2-3; D gene ambiguous. The CDR3 loop is CASSDYSGSTDTQYF. The CDR3 nucleotides are TGTGCCAGCAGTGATTATAGTGGTAGCACAGATACGCAGTATTTT.